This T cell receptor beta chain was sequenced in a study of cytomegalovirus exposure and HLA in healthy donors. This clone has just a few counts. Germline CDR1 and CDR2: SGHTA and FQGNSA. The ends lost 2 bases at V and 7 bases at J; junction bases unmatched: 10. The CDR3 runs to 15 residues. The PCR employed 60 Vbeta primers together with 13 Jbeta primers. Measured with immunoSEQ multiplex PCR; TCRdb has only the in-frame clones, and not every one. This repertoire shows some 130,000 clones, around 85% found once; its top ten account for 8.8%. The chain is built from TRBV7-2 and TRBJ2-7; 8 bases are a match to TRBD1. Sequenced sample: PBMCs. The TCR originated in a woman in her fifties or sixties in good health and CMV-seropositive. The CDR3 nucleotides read TGTGCCAGCAGCTTAATTACAGGGGGAAAGGGAGAGCAGTACTTC. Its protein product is CASSLITGGKGEQYF.